This entry features one T cell receptor beta chain sequence. The specificity of this receptor is unknown. These data are taken from a study of T cells expressing NK-cell markers (dated by TCRdb to the early 2020s). With regard to the full study: TCR beta-chain repertoires were profiled in sorted CD3+CD56+NKG2C+, CD3+CD56+NKG2C- and CD3+CD56-NKG2C+ T-cell subsets from eight donors. The libraries were sequenced on Illumina HiSeq 2000/2500, MiSeq or NextSeq, producing 2 x 150 bp reads. Of the eight sequenced donors, seven were found to be HCMV-seropositive and one was found to be HCMV-seronegative. The study sequenced eight donors, all healthy volunteers chosen at random: three men and five women. Broader findings and caveats from the paper: Those dominant clonotypes were again the most abundant among CD3+CD56-NKG2C+ cells in a handful of donors, at roughly 25-60.1%. In six donors, the dominant CD3+CD56+NKG2C+ clonotypes were among the top 10 CD8+ clonotypes and accounted for about 1.0-7.0% of CD8+ T cells. It remained unclear whether the expanded NKG2C-expressing T cell clones were specific for HCMV antigens.

The instrument was an Illumina HiSeq 2000. TCR beta cDNA libraries were made by 5'RACE template switching that added a universal primer site and unique molecular identifiers. Priming for cDNA synthesis came from the TCR beta constant segment, and two successive PCR amplification steps followed. Per the original workflow: Reads were demultiplexed and grouped by UMI with MIGEC, and clonotypes were assembled and quantified with MiTCR. To exclude erroneous sequences, only TCR cDNA sequences supported by at least two reads were retained. The tcR package was used for downstream repertoire analysis, and clonotypes were matched between fractions using CDR3 nucleotide sequence together with V segment. VDJmatch was used to annotate antigen specificity against VDJdb, with one amino acid substitution in CDR3 allowed. Through TCRdb reprocessing, the reads give one entry per CDR3 protein sequence; DNA is omitted. What appears here as the V and J calls and clone size reflects TCRdb's work, not the paper's. This sample's clone table shows fewer than 300,000 distinct CDR3 sequences. The ten most abundant clones make up around 3.9% of the sample.

Including the terminal cysteine and phenylalanine, the CDR3 comprises 14 residues. No DNA sequence was recorded. The germline V gene specifies SGHTA as CDR1 and FQGTGA as CDR2. HCMV-specific IgG was detected in serum with a commercial ELISA kit to determine HCMV serostatus. Ficoll density gradient centrifugation was used to isolate peripheral blood mononuclear cells from blood. The TCR sequence derives from a woman aged 18 to 75 in good health. Recombination joined TRBV7-3 with TRBJ2-1; the TRBD1 assignment by TCRdb is unverifiable without DNA. The source material was blood T cells: a sorted CD56 or NKG2C T cell subset, CD4+ or CD8+ T cells, or bulk PBMC T cells (not recorded which). The encoded CDR3 is CASSPRRAHNEQFF. The CDR3 plus the reference TRBV7-3 and TRBJ2-1 genes for the other parts give the full variable domain: GAGVSQTPSNKVTEKGKYVELRCDPISGHTALYWYRQSLGQGPEFLIYFQGTGAADDSGLPNDRFFAVRPEGSVSTLKIQRTERGDSAVYLCASSPRRAHNEQFFGPGTRLTVL.